This T cell receptor beta chain appears in the sequencing data of a study of CD8+ T cells in alopecia areata. On the study more broadly: Tofacitinib administration persisted for 6 to 18 months, succeeded by 6 months off drug. Study-wide results and limits: Scalp repertoires also include resident alphabeta T cells from normal skin. Scalp lesions, especially in alopecia totalis/universalis, had higher clonality than normal scalp. The treated group had a single nonresponder, limiting CD8+ expansion-response conclusions.

This CDR3 contains 15 residues. Unmatched junction bases numbered 5, after V lost 2 bases and J lost 2 bases. The germline V gene encodes CDR1 PRHDT and CDR2 FYEKMQ (reference sequence). Investigators isolated RNA and reverse transcribed it into cDNA to act as the sequencing template. The repertoire was sequenced with immunoSEQ multiplex PCR; TCRdb's copy has only in-frame clones and lacks some. The sample has roughly 110,000 clones, about three fifths seen once; the top ten hold 12%. Treatment denoted: oral pan-JAK inhibitor, 5-10 mg twice daily. This clone was seen a few times. Its antigen remains unidentified.

This TCR was sampled from a human donor with alopecia areata. The rearrangement uses TRBV13 and TRBJ2-7, with 8 bases aligning to TRBD1. Source: CD8+ T cells sorted from blood, taken at week 24, from a patient treated with tofacitinib. CDR3 bases: TGTGCCAGCAGCTTACAGACAGGGGCTCCCTACGAGCAGTACTTC. Its protein product is CASSLQTGAPYEQYF.